The present T cell receptor beta chain was sequenced within a study of cytomegalovirus exposure and HLA in healthy donors. Study conclusions and caveats: A later analysis linked 15,000 to 20,000 TCR beta sequences to HLA alleles at 0.05 false discovery rate.

The donors, nominally healthy at sampling, likely had unrecorded immune exposures. PCR was performed using 60 Vbeta and 13 Jbeta primers. The protocol was immunoSEQ multiplex PCR, while the TCRdb copy is restricted to in-frame clones and leaves out a portion. The table has roughly 160,000 clones, 79% seen once; the top ten hold 2.1%. Deletions cut 3 bases from V and 1 base from J, with 12 bases between. Germline V gene sequence: CDR1 MNHEY, CDR2 SMNVEV (reference sequence). The CDR3 extends over 15 amino acids. Concerning this clone: Its antigen is not known.

This chain connects TRBV27 to TRBJ2-5, with D perhaps TRBD1 (6 bases). The receptor comes from a man aged 35-49 years in good health and CMV-seronegative. The sample comprised PBMCs. CDR3 sequence reads: CASSFGVGGQETQYF. The CDR3 nucleotides read TGTGCCAGCAGTTTTGGTGTAGGGGGCCAAGAGACCCAGTACTTC.